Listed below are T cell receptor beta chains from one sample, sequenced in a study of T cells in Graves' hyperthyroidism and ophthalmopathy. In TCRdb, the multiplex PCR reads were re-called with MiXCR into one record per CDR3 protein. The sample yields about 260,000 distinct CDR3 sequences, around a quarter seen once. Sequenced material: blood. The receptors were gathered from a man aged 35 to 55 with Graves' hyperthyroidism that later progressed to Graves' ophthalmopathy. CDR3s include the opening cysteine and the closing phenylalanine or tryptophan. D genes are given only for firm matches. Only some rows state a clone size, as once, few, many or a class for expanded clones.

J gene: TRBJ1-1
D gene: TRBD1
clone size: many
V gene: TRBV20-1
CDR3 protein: CSATGTGGFTEAFF
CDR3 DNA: TGCAGTGCTACCGGGACAGGGGGCTTCACTGAAGCTTTCTTT

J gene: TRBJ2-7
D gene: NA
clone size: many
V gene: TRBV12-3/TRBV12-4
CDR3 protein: CASSLDPGVEQYF
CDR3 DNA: TGTGCCAGCAGTTTGGATCCGGGAGTTGAGCAGTACTTC

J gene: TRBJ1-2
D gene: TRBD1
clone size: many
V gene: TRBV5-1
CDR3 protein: CASSATGTTNYGYTF
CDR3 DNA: TGCGCCAGCAGCGCGACAGGGACGACTAACTATGGCTACACCTTC

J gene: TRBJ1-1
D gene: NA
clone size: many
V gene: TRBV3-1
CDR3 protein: CASSLGPYSEAFF
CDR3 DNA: TGTGCCAGCAGCCTAGGGCCATACTCTGAAGCTTTCTTT

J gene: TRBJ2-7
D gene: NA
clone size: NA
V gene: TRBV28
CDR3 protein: CASSFRTAYEQYF
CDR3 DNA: TGTGCCAGCAGTTTCAGGACGGCCTACGAGCAGTACTTC

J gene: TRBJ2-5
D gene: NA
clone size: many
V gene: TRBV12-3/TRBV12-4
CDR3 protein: CASSPQGRKETQYF
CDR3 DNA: TGTGCCAGCAGTCCACAGGGAAGAAAAGAGACCCAGTACTTC

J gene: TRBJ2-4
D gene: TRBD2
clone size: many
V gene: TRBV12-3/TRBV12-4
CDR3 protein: CASSFGGGNIQYF
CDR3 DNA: TGTGCCAGCAGTTTTGGGGGGGGAAACATTCAGTACTTC

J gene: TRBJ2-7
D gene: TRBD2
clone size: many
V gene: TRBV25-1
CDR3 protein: CASSGGEAGDHHEQYF
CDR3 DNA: TGTGCCAGCAGTGGGGGTGAAGCGGGAGATCACCACGAGCAGTACTTC

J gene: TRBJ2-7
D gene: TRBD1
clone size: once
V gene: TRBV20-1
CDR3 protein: CSASGQGTYEQYF
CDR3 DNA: TGCAGTGCTAGCGGACAGGGTACCTACGAGCAGTACTTC

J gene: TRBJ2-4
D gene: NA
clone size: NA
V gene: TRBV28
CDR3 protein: CASSTHGLTLAKNIQYF
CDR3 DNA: TGTGCCAGCAGTACCCACGGACTAACACTAGCCAAAAACATTCAGTACTTC

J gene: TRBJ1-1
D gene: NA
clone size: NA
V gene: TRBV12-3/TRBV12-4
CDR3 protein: CASSFSAGDTEAFF
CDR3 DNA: TGTGCCAGCAGTTTTAGCGCTGGGGACACTGAAGCTTTCTTT

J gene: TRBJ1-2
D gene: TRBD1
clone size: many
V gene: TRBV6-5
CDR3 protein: CASRTGLTGYTF
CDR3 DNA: TGTGCCAGCAGGACAGGGTTAACGGGCTACACCTTC

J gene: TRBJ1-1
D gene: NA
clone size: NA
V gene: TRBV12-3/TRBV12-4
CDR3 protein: CASSSGGAAEAFF
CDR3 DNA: TGTGCCAGCAGTTCCGGCGGGGCCGCTGAAGCTTTCTTT

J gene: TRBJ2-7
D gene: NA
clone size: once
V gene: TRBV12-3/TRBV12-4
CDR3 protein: CASSFPGRGVYEQYF
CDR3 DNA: TGTGCCAGCAGTTTTCCAGGCCGGGGAGTCTACGAGCAGTACTTC

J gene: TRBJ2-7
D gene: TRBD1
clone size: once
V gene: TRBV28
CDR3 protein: CASRGRGTGVYEQYF
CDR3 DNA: TGTGCCAGCAGAGGGCGTGGGACAGGGGTCTACGAGCAGTACTTC

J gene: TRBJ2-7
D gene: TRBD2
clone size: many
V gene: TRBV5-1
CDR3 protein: CASSSAGVDYEQYF
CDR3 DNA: TGCGCCAGCAGCTCTGCGGGGGTAGACTACGAGCAGTACTTC

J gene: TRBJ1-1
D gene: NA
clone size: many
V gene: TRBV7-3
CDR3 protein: CASSQTGYGDTEAFF
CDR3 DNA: TGTGCCAGCAGCCAGACAGGTTACGGGGACACTGAAGCTTTCTTT

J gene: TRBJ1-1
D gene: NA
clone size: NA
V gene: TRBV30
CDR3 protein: CAWSVLGRLNTEAFF
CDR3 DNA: TGTGCCTGGAGTGTACTCGGCAGGTTGAACACTGAAGCTTTCTTT

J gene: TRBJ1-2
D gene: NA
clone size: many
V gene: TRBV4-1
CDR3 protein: CASSQEADTSIYGYTF
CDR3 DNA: TGCGCCAGCAGCCAGGAGGCCGACACCTCGATATATGGCTACACCTTC

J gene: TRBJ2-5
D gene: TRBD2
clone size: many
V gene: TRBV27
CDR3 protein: CASSPSSGRKETQYF
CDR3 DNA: TGTGCCAGCAGTCCCTCTAGCGGGAGAAAAGAGACCCAGTACTTC

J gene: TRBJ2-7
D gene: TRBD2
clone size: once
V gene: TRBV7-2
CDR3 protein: CASSSFSGGLYEQYF
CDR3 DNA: TGTGCCAGCAGCTCCTTTAGCGGGGGCCTCTACGAGCAGTACTTC

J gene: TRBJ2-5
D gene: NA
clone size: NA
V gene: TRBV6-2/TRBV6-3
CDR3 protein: CASSYSQGETQYF
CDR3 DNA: TGTGCCAGCAGTTACAGCCAAGGGGAGACCCAGTACTTC

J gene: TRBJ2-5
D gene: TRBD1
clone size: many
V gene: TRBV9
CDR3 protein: CASGTGGQETQYF
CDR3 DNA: TGTGCCAGCGGGACAGGGGGCCAAGAGACCCAGTACTTC

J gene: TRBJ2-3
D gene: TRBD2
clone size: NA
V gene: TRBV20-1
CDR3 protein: CRGTSASLDTQYF
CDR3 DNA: TGCAGAGGGACTAGCGCGTCGTTGGATACGCAGTATTTT

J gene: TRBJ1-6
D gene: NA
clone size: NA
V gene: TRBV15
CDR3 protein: CATSRQGGSYNSPLHF
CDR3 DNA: TGTGCCACCAGCAGACAGGGAGGCTCCTATAATTCACCCCTCCACTTT

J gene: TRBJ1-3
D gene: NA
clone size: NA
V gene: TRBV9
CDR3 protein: CASSVTVGRESSGNTIYF
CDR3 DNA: TGTGCCAGCAGCGTGACGGTCGGGCGGGAGAGCTCTGGAAACACCATATATTTT

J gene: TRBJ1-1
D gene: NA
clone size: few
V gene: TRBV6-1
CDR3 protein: CASLAGTEAFF
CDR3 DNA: TGTGCCAGTCTCGCCGGCACTGAAGCTTTCTTT

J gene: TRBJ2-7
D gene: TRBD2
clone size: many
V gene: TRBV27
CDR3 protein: CASSWGGRGFDEQYF
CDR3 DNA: TGTGCCAGCAGTTGGGGGGGGAGGGGCTTTGACGAGCAGTACTTC

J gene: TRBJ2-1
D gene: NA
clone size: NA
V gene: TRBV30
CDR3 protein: CAWGRDSAYNEQFF
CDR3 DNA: TGTGCCTGGGGCCGGGACTCGGCGTACAATGAGCAGTTCTTC

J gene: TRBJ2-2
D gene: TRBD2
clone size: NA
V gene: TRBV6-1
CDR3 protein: CASNPRGGRGELFF
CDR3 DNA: TGTGCCAGCAATCCACGGGGGGGGCGCGGGGAGCTGTTTTTT

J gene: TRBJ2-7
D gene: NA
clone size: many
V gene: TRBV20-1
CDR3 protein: CSASSTYEQYF
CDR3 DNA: TGCAGTGCTAGCAGCACATACGAGCAGTACTTC